The 19 T cell receptor beta chains in this list originate from one sample, sequenced in a study of CD8+CD57+ T cells in acquired aplastic anemia. The template for TCR beta VDJ and CDR3 sequence profiling was genomic DNA. TCRdb independently ran MiXCR on the reads; one entry per CDR3 protein. The repertoire has some 150,000 distinct CDR3 sequences, less than 60% of them found once; the top ten carry approximately 12%. Patients picked for sequencing had shown CD8+CD57+ cell expansion detected by flow cytometry. The sample consisted of sorted CD4+, CD8+, or CD8+CD57+ T cells (not recorded which) from PBMCs. The receptor set was obtained from a human donor with aplastic anemia.

This clonotype was counted ten times or more. The gene calls are TRBV11-1 and TRBJ2-5, with 16 bases that match TRBD2. CDR1 is SGHAT and CDR2 is FQDESV in the germline V gene (reference sequence). V lost 7 bases, J lost 4 bases, and 24 bases stayed unmatched. CDR3 length: 22 residues. The CDR3 here is CASTRQALSGLAGGRARETQYF. DNA for the CDR3: TGTGCCAGCACTCGCCAGGCCCTGTCGGGACTAGCGGGGGGGCGGGCGCGAGAGACCCAGTACTTC.

This clonotype was detected many times. V usage is TRBV2 and J usage is TRBJ1-3; 8 bases are shared with TRBD1. The V and J ends lost 4 bases and 0 bases, in that order; junction bases with no gene match: 5. Per germline, CDR1 SNHLY and CDR2 FYNNEI. CDR3 size: 16 residues. The CDR3 nucleotides read TGTGCCAGCAGTGCATGGGGACAGGCCTCTGGAAACACCATATATTTT. Translating it yields CASSAWGQASGNTIYF.

CDR3 loop: CASSPLLPNTEAFF. CDR3 nucleotides: TGTGCCAGCTCACCTCTATTGCCGAACACTGAAGCTTTCTTT. The chain employs TRBV18 and TRBJ1-1; no firm D call. V lost 3 bases, J lost 1 base, and 9 bases lay in between. CDR1 and CDR2 from the germline V gene are KGHSH and LQKENI. The CDR3 runs 14 residues. The variable domain in full, with the rest retrieved from reference TRBV18 and TRBJ1-1, is NAGVMQNPRHLVRRRGQEARLRCSPMKGHSHVYWYRQLPEEGLKFMVYLQKENIIDESGMPKERFSAEFPKEGPSILRIQQVVRGDSAAYFCASSPLLPNTEAFFGQGTRLTVV.

This clonotype came up many times. V usage is TRBV7-2 and J usage is TRBJ1-4; D is ambiguous. The V gene's germline CDR1 is SGHTA and CDR2 FQGNSA. The CDR3 sequence is 15 residues long. V dropped 0 bases and J dropped 0 bases, with 5 bases sitting between them. Written as DNA, the CDR3 is TGTGCCAGCAGCTTAGCTGGCCCAACTAATGAAAAACTGTTTTTT. Its translation: CASSLAGPTNEKLFF.

The genes are TRBV25-1 and TRBJ1-1; D not certain. The CDR3 has 13 residues. The V end lost 3 bases, the J end lost 4 bases, and 9 bases lay between the germline ends. Germline assignment: CDR1 MGHDK and CDR2 SYGVNS. The CDR3 region has the DNA TGTGCCAGCAGTGATTCGGGGTTCACTGAAGCTTTCTTT. Amino acid sequence: CASSDSGFTEAFF.

The table lists this clonotype with a few counts. V usage is TRBV24-1 and J usage is TRBJ1-6; 8 bases fit TRBD1. V shed 9 bases, J shed 9 bases, and the junction held 6 bases outside the gene matches. Germline V gene lookup returns CDR1 KGHDR and CDR2 SFDVKD. There are 13 residues in the CDR3. Written as DNA, the CDR3 is TGTGCCACCCAGGACAGGGAAGCTTCACCCCTCCACTTT. Translating gives CATQDREASPLHF.

The sample holds one count of this clonotype. A read error may produce the germline difference seen at one junction end. V gene TRBV2 combines with J gene TRBJ1-5, with 11 bases lining up with TRBD1. The CDR3 runs 15 residues. Per germline, CDR1 SNHLY and CDR2 FYNNEI. Here the CDR3 reads CACSDRTGGFQPQHF. Here the CDR3 DNA reads TGTGCCTGCAGTGACCGGACAGGGGGCTTTCAGCCCCAGCATTTT. Using reference TRBV2 and TRBJ1-5 for the parts outside the CDR3, the full variable domain is EPEVTQTPSHQVTQMGQEVILRCVPISNHLYFYWYRQILGQKVEFLVSFYNNEISEKSEIFDDQFSVERPDGSNFTLKIRSTKLEDSAMYFCACSDRTGGFQPQHFGDGTRLSIL.

The chain recombines TRBV20-1 with TRBJ2-3; D is possibly TRBD2 (5 bases). Between the trimmed V and J ends, which lost 5 bases and 2 bases, there was a span of 14 bases. Germline V gene sequence: CDR1 DFQATT, CDR2 SNEGSKA (reference sequence). CDR3 length: 14 amino acids. CDR3 coding DNA: TGCAGTGCTCAACAAGGAGGAAACACAGATACGCAGTATTTT. Encoded protein: CSAQQGGNTDTQYF.

This clonotype was counted at least ten times. The chain recombines TRBV4-1 with TRBJ2-5; TRBD1 agrees at 8 bases. CDR3 length equals 16 residues. From germline, CDR1 is MGHRA and CDR2 YSYEKL. Germline trimming cut 0 bases from V and 2 bases from J; bases unmatched to any gene: 5. The CDR3 coding sequence is TGCGCCAGCAGCCAAGAACGTCAGGGGGCACAAGAGACCCAGTACTTC. It encodes CASSQERQGAQETQYF.

The chain couples TRBV4-1 to TRBJ2-3; 13 bases agree with TRBD2. V shed 4 bases and J 5 bases; nucleotides not matched to a gene: 6. The V gene's germline CDR1 is MGHRA and CDR2 YSYEKL. The CDR3 extends over 16 amino acids. The CDR3 loop is CASSRGLAGVGDTQYF. CDR3 DNA sequence: TGCGCCAGCAGCCGCGGACTAGCGGGAGTGGGAGATACGCAGTATTTT.

The chain uses TRBV29-1 and TRBJ2-7; 7 bases agree with TRBD1. The J segment lost 7 bases and the V segment lost 8 bases, leaving 11 bases of the junction unmatched. The CDR3 is 12 residues long. CDR1 is SQVTM and CDR2 is ANQGSEA in the germline V gene. The CDR3: CSTDGQVGEQYF. In nucleotides, the CDR3 is TGCAGCACCGACGGACAGGTGGGGGAGCAGTACTTC.

This clonotype was seen at least ten times. The V gene is TRBV11-2, the J gene TRBJ2-3; the match to TRBD1 covers 8 bases. The V gene end was trimmed by 2 bases and the J gene end by 2 bases; junction bases not matched to a gene: 3. This CDR3 is built from 15 residues. The germline V gene has CDR1 SGHAT and CDR2 FQNNGV. As DNA, the CDR3 is TGTGCCAGCAGCTTACGGGACAGGTCCACAGATACGCAGTATTTT. The encoded protein is CASSLRDRSTDTQYF.

This clonotype was observed many times. The chain joins TRBV4-3 to TRBJ1-1; tentative D call: TRBD1 (6 bases). The germline V gene has CDR1 LGHNA and CDR2 YSLEER. This CDR3 spans 14 amino acids. Trimming removed 0 bases from V and 4 bases from J, with 9 bases in between. CDR3 in amino acids: CASSQDRRGTEAFF. Written as DNA, the CDR3 is TGCGCCAGCAGCCAAGATCGCAGGGGCACTGAAGCTTTCTTT.

The chain carries TRBV19 and TRBJ2-3; D tentatively reads TRBD1 or TRBD2 (5 bases each). CDR3 length: 14 residues. Trimming removed 7 bases from V and 3 bases from J, with 14 bases in between. Germline lookup yields CDR1 LNHDA and CDR2 SQIVND (reference sequence). CDR3 loop: CASKGMGETDTQYF. The CDR3 nucleotides are TGTGCCAGTAAAGGGATGGGGGAAACAGATACGCAGTATTTT.

This chain links TRBV20-1 with TRBJ2-5; D perhaps matches TRBD1 (6 bases). Germline V gene lookup returns CDR1 DFQATT and CDR2 SNEGSKA (reference sequence). This CDR3 region has 12 residues. Trimming took off 6 bases at V and 9 bases at J, with 17 bases between the two ends. The CDR3 region is CSAYGRSGAQYF. CDR3 sequence (DNA): TGCAGTGCCTACGGACGGTCAGGGGCCCAGTACTTC.

Comment on this clonotype: Likely a read error: the CDR3 ends without its conserved phenylalanine or tryptophan. CDR3 sequence reads: CSARDVGQIDEQYL. CDR3 nucleotides: TGCAGTGCTAGAGATGTGGGGCAGATAGACGAGCAGTACCTC. V and J are TRBV20-1 and TRBJ2-7; D perhaps matches TRBD1 (5 bases). This CDR3 is 14 amino acids long. Trimming shortened V by 0 bases and J by 5 bases, and 14 bases separated the two germline ends. Germline CDR1 and CDR2: DFQATT and SNEGSKA (reference sequence).

The chain employs TRBV20-1 and TRBJ1-5; TRBD1 matches at 8 bases. Looked up from germline, CDR1 is DFQATT and CDR2 is SNEGSKA (reference sequence). The CDR3 spans 14 residues. V was pared by 5 bases and J by 8 bases, with 11 bases of the junction left unmatched. DNA for the CDR3: TGCAGTGCTCTAGAGGGCAGGGGGCAGGAGCCCCAGCATTTT. It yields the protein CSALEGRGQEPQHF.

The count of this clonotype is one. The CDR3 coding sequence is TGTGCCAGCAGCACCCCCGGGACAGCCCACTATGGCTACACCTTC. Its translation is CASSTPGTAHYGYTF. The V gene is TRBV7-8, the J gene TRBJ1-2, with 7 bases that match TRBD1. The CDR3 has 15 amino acids. Germline V gene data show CDR1 as SGHVS and CDR2 as FQNEAQ. The V and J ends lost 5 bases and 3 bases, in that order; junction bases with no gene match: 9.

V usage is TRBV19 and J usage is TRBJ1-2; D possibly corresponds to TRBD1 (6 bases). The CDR3 loop spans 14 amino acids. In germline, CDR1 is LNHDA, CDR2 SQIVND (reference sequence). V lost 4 bases to trimming and J lost 3 bases, with 12 bases between them. In DNA, the CDR3 is TGTGCCAGTAGTAGGGTGGGACAAGACTATGGCTACACCTTC. Amino acid sequence: CASSRVGQDYGYTF.